The 21 T cell receptor beta chains in this list originate from one sample, sequenced in a study of radiation and T cells in renal cell carcinoma. The time point was: blood 2 weeks post-SBRT. Treatment described: 15 Gy SBRT to primary tumor, nephrectomy 4 weeks later. Some clones are missing from TCRdb's copy, which holds only in-frame ones; the method was immunoSEQ multiplex PCR. The repertoire holds about 130,000 clones, with 75% to 85% as singletons. Sample: blood, taken from a patient whose treatment included radiotherapy and nephrectomy. Receptors were obtained from a woman aged 55-69 years with renal cell carcinoma.

This clone occurred once. The chain uses TRBV2 and TRBJ2-5; a weak D match, TRBD1 (5 bases). CDR1 SNHLY and CDR2 FYNNEI come from the germline V gene. The CDR3 spans 11 residues. Trimming took 8 bases from V and 10 from J, leaving 14 bases between them. As DNA, the CDR3 is TGTGCCAGCTCGAGCAGGGAAATCCAGTACTTC. Its protein product is CASSSREIQYF.

The chain links TRBV5-6 to TRBJ1-5; no definite D call. The CDR3 runs to 17 residues. CDR1 is SGHDT, CDR2 YYEEEE, per germline. The V and J ends lost 1 base and 1 base respectively, with 15 bases between them. The CDR3 protein is CASSLRRVGLSNQPQHF. CDR3 in DNA: TGTGCCAGCAGCTTGCGAAGGGTCGGGCTGAGCAATCAGCCCCAGCATTTT.

This rearrangement joins TRBV4-2 to TRBJ2-3; no clear D. V was pared by 4 bases and J by 2 bases, with 7 bases between. Germline V gene sequence: CDR1 LGHNA, CDR2 YNFKEQ. CDR3 length: 13 amino acids. CDR3 protein: CASSRTYTDTQYF. The CDR3, as DNA: TGTGCCAGCAGCCGAACTTACACAGATACGCAGTATTTT.

The chain joins TRBV4-1 to TRBJ1-4; D not resolved. The germline V gene has CDR1 MGHRA and CDR2 YSYEKL. The CDR3 runs 13 residues. With 5 bases removed from V and 8 bases from J, the gap between germline ends came to 12 bases. For the CDR3, the DNA is TGCGCCAGCAGCATCTGGCTGGGGGAAAAACTGTTTTTT. Translating it yields CASSIWLGEKLFF.

The chain employs TRBV6-1 and TRBJ1-6; no definite D call. Per germline, CDR1 MNHNS and CDR2 SASEGT. V dropped 4 bases and J dropped 7 bases, with 8 bases sitting between them. The CDR3 is made up of 13 amino acids. The CDR3 nucleotides are TGTGCCAGCAGTGGCCGGGGAAATTCACCCCTCCACTTT. Its protein is CASSGRGNSPLHF.

CDR3 sequence (DNA): TGTGCCAGCAGCCGGCGGACAGCGGGGACTGAAGCTTTCTTT. The encoded protein is CASSRRTAGTEAFF. The V and J genes are TRBV11-2 and TRBJ1-1; D might be TRBD1 (6 bases). The CDR3 spans 14 residues. V gave up 5 bases and J gave up 5 bases, with 15 bases separating them. The germline V gene encodes CDR1 SGHAT and CDR2 FQNNGV.

This sequence joins TRBV5-6 and TRBJ2-2, with 7 nucleotides matching TRBD1. Germline trimming cut 2 bases from V and 2 bases from J; bases unmatched to any gene: 9. The CDR3 has 17 amino acids. CDR1 and CDR2 from the germline V gene are SGHDT and YYEEEE. CDR3 nucleotide sequence: TGTGCCAGCAGCTTTGGCGGGCAGGGGGTAAACACCGGGGAGCTGTTTTTT. Amino acids: CASSFGGQGVNTGELFF. Using reference TRBV5-6 and TRBJ2-2 for the parts outside the CDR3, the full variable domain is DAGVTQSPTHLIKTRGQQVTLRCSPKSGHDTVSWYQQALGQGPQFIFQYYEEEERQRGNFPDRFSGHQFPNYSSELNVNALLLGDSALYLCASSFGGQGVNTGELFFGEGSRLTVL.

The rearrangement links TRBV4-3 to TRBJ1-1; possibly TRBD1 for D (6 bases). CDR3 size: 15 residues. Trimming removed 0 bases from V and 0 bases from J, with 8 bases in between. Germline V gene data show CDR1 as LGHNA and CDR2 as YSLEER. The CDR3 spells CASSQEWGLNTEAFF. In nucleotides, the CDR3 is TGCGCCAGCAGCCAAGAGTGGGGGCTGAACACTGAAGCTTTCTTT.

The genes are TRBV6-1 and TRBJ2-5; the D gene is possibly TRBD1 (6 bases). V lost 4 bases and J 5 bases, leaving 17 bases between the germline ends. Per the germline V gene, CDR1 is MNHNS and CDR2 is SASEGT. This CDR3 contains 15 residues. The CDR3: CASSVGRQARETQYF. DNA for the CDR3: TGTGCCAGCAGTGTTGGGCGACAGGCGAGGGAGACCCAGTACTTC.

J is TRBJ1-1 and V is TRBV7-9; 7 bases fit TRBD1. CDR3 length: 16 residues. Germline trimming cut 2 bases from V and 0 bases from J; bases unmatched to any gene: 6. From germline, CDR1 is SEHNR and CDR2 FQNEAQ (reference sequence). The CDR3: CASSLLRGTVNTEAFF. DNA for the CDR3: TGTGCCAGCAGCTTATTGAGGGGGACAGTGAACACTGAAGCTTTCTTT.

The rearrangement joins TRBV29-1 to TRBJ2-3; weak D call: TRBD2 (6 bases). CDR1 SQVTM and CDR2 ANQGSEA come from the germline V gene. The CDR3 runs 12 residues. Trimming left V 8 bases short and J 4 bases short, with 13 bases between. The CDR3 nucleotides read TGCAGCACCACCGGAGGGGCAGATACGCAGTATTTT. It is translated as CSTTGGADTQYF.

The CDR3 DNA reads TGTGCCAGCAGTTTGACCGGGGAGCAGTACTTC. Residues: CASSLTGEQYF. This chain links TRBV28 with TRBJ2-7; D is undetermined. Germline CDR1 reads MDHEN; CDR2 reads SYDVKM. CDR3 length: 11 amino acids. V lost 3 bases and J 7 bases, leaving 7 bases between the germline ends.

The chain recombines TRBV7-2 with TRBJ1-5; the D gene is possibly TRBD1 (6 bases). The CDR3 length is 15 residues. The germline V gene has CDR1 SGHTA and CDR2 FQGNSA. V was shortened by 0 bases and J by 7 bases, with 13 bases between the two germline ends. CDR3 bases: TGTGCCAGCAGCTTAGCGGTAGGGGGAGAACAGCCCCAGCATTTT. As protein: CASSLAVGGEQPQHF.

The chain joins TRBV6-5 to TRBJ2-6; D is unresolved. This CDR3 region has 16 residues. Germline V gene data show CDR1 as MNHEY and CDR2 as SVGAGI. The ends were cut back, 2 bases at V and 0 bases at J, with 8 bases in the middle. The CDR3 reads CASSYARFSGANVLTF. The CDR3 bases are TGTGCCAGCAGTTACGCTCGGTTCTCTGGGGCCAACGTCCTGACTTTC.

The J gene is TRBJ1-5, the V gene TRBV2; D perhaps matches TRBD1 (6 bases). The CDR3 has 14 residues. The germline V gene has CDR1 SNHLY and CDR2 FYNNEI. V shed 4 bases and J shed 2 bases, with 9 bases lying between them. CDR3 in DNA: TGTGCCAGCAGTGCGGGGGCTGGCAATCAGCCCCAGCATTTT. Its translation is CASSAGAGNQPQHF.

The chain is built from TRBV5-1 and TRBJ2-3, with D perhaps TRBD2 (6 bases). V lost 1 base to trimming and J lost 2 bases, with 23 bases between them. This CDR3 has 19 residues. Germline assignment: CDR1 SGHRS and CDR2 YFSETQ. The CDR3 sequence: CASSLYRSAGPKPTDTQYF. CDR3 nucleotide sequence: TGCGCCAGCAGCTTGTATCGGTCTGCGGGGCCGAAACCCACAGATACGCAGTATTTT.

The chain uses TRBV6-5 and TRBJ2-7; possible D gene TRBD2, 6 bases. The V gene's germline CDR1 is MNHEY and CDR2 SVGAGI. This CDR3 comprises 15 residues. V lost 3 bases and J lost 0, with 12 bases in between. CDR3 DNA sequence: TGTGCCAGCAGTTATGGGGGGAAAAGCTCCTACGAGCAGTACTTC. Amino acids: CASSYGGKSSYEQYF.

The V call is TRBV29-1, the J call TRBJ1-5; 8 positions agree with TRBD1. Losses at the gene ends were 6 bases for V and 7 bases for J; bases not matched to a gene: 11. CDR3 length equals 14 residues. CDR1 and CDR2 (germline): SQVTM, ANQGSEA. Here the CDR3 reads CSVGTGAYGQPQHF. The CDR3 DNA sequence: TGCAGCGTGGGGACAGGTGCATACGGACAGCCCCAGCATTTT.

The rearrangement uses TRBV7-9 and TRBJ1-2, with 8 bases that match TRBD1. The germline V gene has CDR1 SEHNR and CDR2 FQNEAQ (reference sequence). The CDR3 has 15 residues. The V segment lost 6 bases and the J segment 2 bases; nucleotides outside the gene matches: 8. CDR3 bases: TGTGCCAGCAGACTGACAGGGGACACAAACTATGGCTACACCTTC. Amino acids: CASRLTGDTNYGYTF.

Only a few counts were recorded for this clone. The rearrangement joins TRBV6-1 to TRBJ2-5; 8 bases agree with TRBD1. The CDR3 has 15 amino acids. The V and J ends lost 5 bases and 5 bases, in that order; junction bases with no gene match: 10. Germline CDR1 MNHNS, CDR2 SASEGT. CDR3 sequence (DNA): TGTGCCAGCAGTTCTTGGACAGGGAGTACTGAGACCCAGTACTTC. Its translation is CASSSWTGSTETQYF.

The genes are TRBV6-5 and TRBJ1-1; D uncertain. Germline CDR1 is MNHEY and CDR2 is SVGAGI. The CDR3 sequence is 15 residues long. V lost 0 bases and J 3 bases, leaving 11 bases between the germline ends. The CDR3 nucleotides read TGTGCCAGCAGTTACTCGGTTGCGTTCCACACTGAAGCTTTCTTT. It is translated as CASSYSVAFHTEAFF.